This TCR beta chain was recovered during a study of blood T cell repertoires in COVID-19. On the study more broadly: The United States, Italy and Spain were the sources of the acute and convalescent COVID-19 samples. T cells, B-cell-depleted T cells, or PBMCs provided the cDNA or gDNA that served as material.

CDR1 and CDR2 (germline): SGHVS, FQNEAQ. J was trimmed by 0 bases and V by 4 bases; bases with no gene match: 5. This CDR3 contains 16 residues. Only in-frame clones appear in the TCRdb table, and some are missing; sequencing was by immunoSEQ multiplex PCR. The table records 98,000 or so clones, around 86% of them present only once. The receptor was derived from a woman aged 70 to 79 with acute or convalescent COVID-19. The chain carries TRBV7-8 and TRBJ2-3, with 9 bases matching TRBD2. The sequenced sample was peripheral blood. The CDR3, as DNA: TGTGCCAGCAGCTCCCCTACTAGCGGGAGCACAGATACGCAGTATTTT. This sequence encodes CASSSPTSGSTDTQYF. Looking up the rest from reference TRBV7-8 and TRBJ2-3 gives the full variable domain: GAGVSQSPRYKVAKRGQDVALRCDPISGHVSLFWYQQALGQGPEFLTYFQNEAQLDKSGLPSDRFFAERPEGSVSTLKIQRTQQEDSAVYLCASSSPTSGSTDTQYFGPGTRLTVL.